In this sample, the clone carrying this T cell receptor beta chain turned up once. The antigen is undetermined. With 60 Vbeta and 13 Jbeta primers, the PCR was carried out. The assay was immunoSEQ multiplex PCR, and TCRdb's table has in-frame clones only and misses some. The data contain under 200,000 clones, 80% to 90% of them singletons. This sample was taken from a study of cytomegalovirus exposure and HLA in healthy donors. Per germline, CDR1 SQVTM and CDR2 ANQGSEA. The junction had 9 bases not matched to a gene; V was cut back by 6 bases and J by 5 bases. There are 13 residues in the CDR3. Study results and limitations: In a later analysis, specific HLA alleles were associated with over 15,000 TCR beta sequences at a 0.05 false discovery rate. Most TCR sequences were uncommon, yet certain public TCRs appeared in many donors. A list of about 160 TCR beta chains associated with cytomegalovirus was given. Later analysis placed DRB1 highest and HLA-C lowest in TCR association rates, which differed by HLA locus.

The chain employs TRBV29-1 and TRBJ2-5, with TRBD1 matching 7 bases. This clonotype was obtained from a man aged 50 to 60 in good health and CMV-seropositive. Sequenced: PBMCs. CDR3 residues: CSVAGTVTETQYF. As DNA, the CDR3 is TGCAGCGTGGCCGGGACAGTTACCGAGACCCAGTACTTC.